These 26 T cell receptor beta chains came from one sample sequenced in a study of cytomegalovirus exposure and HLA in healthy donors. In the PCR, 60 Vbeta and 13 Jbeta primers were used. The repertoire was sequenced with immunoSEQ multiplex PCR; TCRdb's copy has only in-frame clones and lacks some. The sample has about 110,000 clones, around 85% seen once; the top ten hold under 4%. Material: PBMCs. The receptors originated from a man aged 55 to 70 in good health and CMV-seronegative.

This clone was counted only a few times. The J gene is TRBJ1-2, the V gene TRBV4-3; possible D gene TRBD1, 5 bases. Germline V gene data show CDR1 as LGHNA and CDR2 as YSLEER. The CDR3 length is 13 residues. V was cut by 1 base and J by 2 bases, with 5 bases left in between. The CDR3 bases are TGCGCCAGCAGCCAAGGACAGAACTATGGCTACACCTTC. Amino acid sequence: CASSQGQNYGYTF.

The CDR3 loop reads CASRTQRGYTF. The CDR3, as DNA: TGTGCCAGCAGGACACAGCGGGGCTACACCTTC. V and J are TRBV6-5 and TRBJ1-2; no reliable D call. Per the germline V gene, CDR1 is MNHEY and CDR2 is SVGAGI. This CDR3 region has 11 residues. Deletions cut 6 bases from V and 8 bases from J, with 10 bases between.

Here the CDR3 reads CASSLQGSEKTQYF. The CDR3, as DNA: TGTGCCAGCAGTTTACAGGGGTCTGAAAAGACCCAGTACTTC. V and J are TRBV28 and TRBJ2-5, with D perhaps TRBD1 (6 bases). There are 14 residues in the CDR3. The germline V gene has CDR1 MDHEN and CDR2 SYDVKM. Trimming took 2 bases from V and 6 from J, leaving 13 bases between them.

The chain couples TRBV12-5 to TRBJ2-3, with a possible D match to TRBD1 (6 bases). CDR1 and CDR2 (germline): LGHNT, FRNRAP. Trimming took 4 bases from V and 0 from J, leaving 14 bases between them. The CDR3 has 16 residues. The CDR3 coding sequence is TGTGCTAGTGGTTCGAAGACAGGAGCGAGCACAGATACGCAGTATTTT. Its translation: CASGSKTGASTDTQYF.

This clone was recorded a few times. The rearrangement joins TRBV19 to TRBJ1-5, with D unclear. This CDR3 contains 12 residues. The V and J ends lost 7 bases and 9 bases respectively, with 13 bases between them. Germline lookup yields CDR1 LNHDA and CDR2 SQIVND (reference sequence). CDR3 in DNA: TGTGCCAGTACGAGCGGAGTTCGGCCCCAGCATTTT. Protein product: CASTSGVRPQHF.

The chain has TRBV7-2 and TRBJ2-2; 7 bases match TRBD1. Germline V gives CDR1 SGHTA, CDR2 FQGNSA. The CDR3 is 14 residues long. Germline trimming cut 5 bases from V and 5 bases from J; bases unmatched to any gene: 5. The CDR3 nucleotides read TGTGCCAGCAGCGGGGACAGCGGTACCGGGGAGCTGTTTTTT. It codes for CASSGDSGTGELFF.

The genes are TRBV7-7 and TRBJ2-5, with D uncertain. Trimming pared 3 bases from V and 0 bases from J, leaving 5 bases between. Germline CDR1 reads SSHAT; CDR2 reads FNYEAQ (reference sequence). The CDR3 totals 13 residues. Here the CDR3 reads CASSFGYQETQYF. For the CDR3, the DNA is TGTGCCAGCAGCTTCGGTTACCAAGAGACCCAGTACTTC. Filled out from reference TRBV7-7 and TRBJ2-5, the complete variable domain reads GAGVSQSPRYKVTKRGQDVTLRCDPISSHATLYWYQQALGQGPEFLTYFNYEAQPDKSGLPSDRFSAERPEGSISTLTIQRTEQRDSAMYRCASSFGYQETQYFGPGTRLLVL.

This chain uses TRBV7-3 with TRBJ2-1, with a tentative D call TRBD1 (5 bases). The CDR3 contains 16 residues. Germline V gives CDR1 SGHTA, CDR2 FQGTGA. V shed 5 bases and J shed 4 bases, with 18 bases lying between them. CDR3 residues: CASSLSGAGIYNEQFF. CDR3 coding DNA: TGTGCCAGCAGCCTCAGTGGGGCAGGGATTTACAATGAGCAGTTCTTC.

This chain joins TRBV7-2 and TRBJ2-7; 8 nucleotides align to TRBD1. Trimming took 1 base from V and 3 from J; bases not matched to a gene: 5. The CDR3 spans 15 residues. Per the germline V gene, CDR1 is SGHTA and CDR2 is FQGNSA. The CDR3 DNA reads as TGTGCCAGCAGCTTAGGGACAGGGTCTTTCTACGAGCAGTACGTC. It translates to CASSLGTGSFYEQYV.

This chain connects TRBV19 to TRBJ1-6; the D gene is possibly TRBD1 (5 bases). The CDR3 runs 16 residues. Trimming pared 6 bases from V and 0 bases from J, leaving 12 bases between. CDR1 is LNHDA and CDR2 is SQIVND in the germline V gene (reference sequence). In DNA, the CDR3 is TGTGCCAGTAGCCCCGGGGGAAGCTCCTATAATTCACCCCTCCACTTT. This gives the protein CASSPGGSSYNSPLHF.

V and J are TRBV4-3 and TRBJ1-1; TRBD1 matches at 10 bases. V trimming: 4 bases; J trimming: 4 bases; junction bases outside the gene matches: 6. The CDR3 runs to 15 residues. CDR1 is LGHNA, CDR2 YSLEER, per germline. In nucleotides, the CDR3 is TGCGCCAGCAGCCGAGGACAGGGGGACGTCACTGAAGCTTTCTTT. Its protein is CASSRGQGDVTEAFF.

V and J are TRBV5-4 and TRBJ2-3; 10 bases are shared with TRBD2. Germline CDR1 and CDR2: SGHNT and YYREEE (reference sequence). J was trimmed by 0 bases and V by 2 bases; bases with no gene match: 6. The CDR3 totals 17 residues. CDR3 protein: CASSLAGGQLSTDTQYF. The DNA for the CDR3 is TGTGCCAGCAGCTTAGCGGGGGGGCAGCTTAGCACAGATACGCAGTATTTT.

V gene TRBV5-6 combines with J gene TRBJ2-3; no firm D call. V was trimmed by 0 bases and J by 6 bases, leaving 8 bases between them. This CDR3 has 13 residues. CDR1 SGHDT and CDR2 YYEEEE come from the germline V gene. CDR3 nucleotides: TGTGCCAGCAGCTTGGTCCCCGAGGATACGCAGTATTTT. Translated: CASSLVPEDTQYF.

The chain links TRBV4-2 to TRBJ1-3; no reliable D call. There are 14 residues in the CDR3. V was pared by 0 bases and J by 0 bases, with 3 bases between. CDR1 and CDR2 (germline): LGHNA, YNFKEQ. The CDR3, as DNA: TGTGCCAGCAGCCAAGACCGCTCTGGAAACACCATATATTTT. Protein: CASSQDRSGNTIYF.

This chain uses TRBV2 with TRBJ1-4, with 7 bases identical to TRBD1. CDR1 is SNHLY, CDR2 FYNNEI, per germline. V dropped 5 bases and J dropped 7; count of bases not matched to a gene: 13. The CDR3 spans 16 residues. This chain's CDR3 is CASSRRSGQAGEKLFF. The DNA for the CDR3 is TGTGCCAGCAGTCGACGCTCTGGACAGGCTGGTGAAAAACTGTTTTTT.

CDR3 DNA: TGTGCCAGCAGCTCTAACAGGGGGGCCTACAGTGAAGCTTTCTTT. It encodes CASSSNRGAYSEAFF. V gene TRBV9 combines with J gene TRBJ1-1; 8 bases are a match to TRBD1. CDR3 length: 15 residues. The ends lost 4 bases at V and 7 bases at J; junction bases unmatched: 12. CDR1 SGDLS and CDR2 YYNGEE come from the germline V gene.

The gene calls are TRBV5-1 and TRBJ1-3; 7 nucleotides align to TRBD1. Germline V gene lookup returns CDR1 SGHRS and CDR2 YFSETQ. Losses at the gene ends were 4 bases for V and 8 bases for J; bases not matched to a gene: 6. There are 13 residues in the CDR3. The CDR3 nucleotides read TGCGCCAGCAGCCGACAGGGTAGGGACACCATATATTTT. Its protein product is CASSRQGRDTIYF.

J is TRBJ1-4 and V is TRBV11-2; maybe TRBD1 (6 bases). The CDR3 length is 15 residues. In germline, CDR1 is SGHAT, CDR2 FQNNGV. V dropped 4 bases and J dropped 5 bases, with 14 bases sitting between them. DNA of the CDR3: TGTGCCAGCAGCTCAGGAGACAGGTTCAATGAAAAACTGTTTTTT. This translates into CASSSGDRFNEKLFF.

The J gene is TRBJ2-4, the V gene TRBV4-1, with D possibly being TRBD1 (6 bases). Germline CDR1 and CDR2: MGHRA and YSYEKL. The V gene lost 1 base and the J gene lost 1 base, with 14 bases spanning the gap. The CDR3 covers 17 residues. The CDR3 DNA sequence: TGCGCCAGCAGCCAAGGCCTCAGGGGCCGGGCCAAAAACATTCAGTACTTC. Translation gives CASSQGLRGRAKNIQYF.

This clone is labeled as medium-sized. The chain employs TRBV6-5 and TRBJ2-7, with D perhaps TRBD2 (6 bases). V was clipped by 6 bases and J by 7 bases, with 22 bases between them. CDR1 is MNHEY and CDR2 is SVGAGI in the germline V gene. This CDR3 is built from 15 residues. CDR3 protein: CASSHRQVGLGEQYF. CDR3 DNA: TGTGCCAGCAGCCATAGACAAGTGGGACTGGGGGAGCAGTACTTC.

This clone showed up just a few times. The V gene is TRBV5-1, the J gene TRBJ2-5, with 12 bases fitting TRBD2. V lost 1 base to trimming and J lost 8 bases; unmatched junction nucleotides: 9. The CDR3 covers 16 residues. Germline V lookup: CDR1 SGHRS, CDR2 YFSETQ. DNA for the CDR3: TGCGCCAGCAGCTTGTGGGCTAGCGGGGGGGCCGATACCCAGTACTTC. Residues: CASSLWASGGADTQYF.

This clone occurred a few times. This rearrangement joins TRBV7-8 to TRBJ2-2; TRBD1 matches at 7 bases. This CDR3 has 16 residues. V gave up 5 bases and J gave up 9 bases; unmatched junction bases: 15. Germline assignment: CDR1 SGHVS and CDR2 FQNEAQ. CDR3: CASSTFTGVDGRELFF. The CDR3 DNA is TGTGCCAGCAGCACATTCACAGGGGTGGACGGAAGGGAGCTGTTTTTT.

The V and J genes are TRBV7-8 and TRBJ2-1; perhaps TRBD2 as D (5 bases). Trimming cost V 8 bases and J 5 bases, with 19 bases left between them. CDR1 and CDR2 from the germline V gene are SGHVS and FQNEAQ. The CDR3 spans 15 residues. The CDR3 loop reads CASPPRSGDNNEQFF. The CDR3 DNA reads TGTGCCAGCCCGCCTCGGAGCGGCGATAACAATGAGCAGTTCTTC.

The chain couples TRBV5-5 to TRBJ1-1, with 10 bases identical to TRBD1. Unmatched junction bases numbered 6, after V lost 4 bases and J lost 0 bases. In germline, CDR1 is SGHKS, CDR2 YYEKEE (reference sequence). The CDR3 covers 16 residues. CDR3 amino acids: CASSLGQGQMNTEAFF. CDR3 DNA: TGTGCCAGCAGCCTGGGACAGGGGCAGATGAACACTGAAGCTTTCTTT.

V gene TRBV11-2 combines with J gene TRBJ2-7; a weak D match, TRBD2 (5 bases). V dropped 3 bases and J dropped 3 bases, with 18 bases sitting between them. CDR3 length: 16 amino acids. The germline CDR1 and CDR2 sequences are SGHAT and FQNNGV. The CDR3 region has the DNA TGTGCCAGCAGCTTCAGTAGGTTTCTTGGACTCTACGAGCAGTACTTC. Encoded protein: CASSFSRFLGLYEQYF.

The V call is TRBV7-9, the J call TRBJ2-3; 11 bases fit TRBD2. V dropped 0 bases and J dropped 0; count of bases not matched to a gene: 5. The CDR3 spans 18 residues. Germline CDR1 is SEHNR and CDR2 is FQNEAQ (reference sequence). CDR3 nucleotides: TGTGCCAGCAGCTTAGCCCAACTAGCGGGGGCCAGCACAGATACGCAGTATTTT. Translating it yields CASSLAQLAGASTDTQYF.